The rows below give T cell receptor beta chains drawn from one sample of a study of CD8 T cells in Susac syndrome. TCRdb re-derived calls from the immunoSEQ multiplex PCR reads in MiXCR, one entry per CDR3 protein. Of some 300,000 distinct CDR3 sequences in the sample, about 88% were seen once. The sequencing input was CD8+ T cells from PBMCs. Receptor source: a human donor with multiple sclerosis. Both conserved end residues are part of each CDR3. D genes are given only for firm matches. For some rows the clone size is stated as once, few or many, or as a class when expanded; others skip it.

>NA|TRBJ2-7|TRBV7-9|NA
TGTGCCAGCAGCTTAAGACCTAGGGAGCAGTACTTC
CASSLRPREQYF
>NA|TRBJ2-7|TRBV27|NA
TGTGCCAGCAGATCTATACGGGAGCAGTACTTC
CASRSIREQYF
>NA|TRBJ2-7|TRBV10-3|NA
TGTGCCATCAGTGATGAAGGGTACGAGCAGTACTTC
CAISDEGYEQYF
>NA|TRBJ1-6|TRBV27|once
TGTGCCAGCACCTGGATTGACTCCTATAATTCACCCCTCCACTTT
CASTWIDSYNSPLHF
>TRBD2|TRBJ2-3|TRBV20-1|NA
TGCAGTGCTAGTCCTACTAGCGGAGCGAGCACAGATACGCAGTATTTT
CSASPTSGASTDTQYF
>NA|TRBJ1-2|TRBV20-1|NA
TGCAGTGCTAGAATGGCAGACTATGGCTACACCTTC
CSARMADYGYTF
>TRBD2|TRBJ2-7|TRBV5-1|NA
TGCGCCAGCAGCTTGGCCGAGGTAGGGCTAGCGGGAGCCTACGAGCAGTACTTC
CASSLAEVGLAGAYEQYF
>TRBD2|TRBJ2-1|TRBV10-3|NA
TGTGCCATAATAGCGGGAGCTGAGCAGTTCTTC
CAIIAGAEQFF
>TRBD1|TRBJ2-7|TRBV15|NA
TGTGCCACCAGCAGAGGGGACAGCTCCTACGAGCAGTACTTC
CATSRGDSSYEQYF
>NA|TRBJ2-7|TRBV2|few
TGTGCCAGCAGTGAAACCTTGTACGAGCAGTACTTC
CASSETLYEQYF
>TRBD2|TRBJ2-2|TRBV9|NA
TGTGCCAGCAGCGTAGGAGCAGCGGGGGGGCGCACCGGGGAGCTGTTTTTT
CASSVGAAGGRTGELFF
>TRBD1|TRBJ2-3|TRBV6-4|NA
TGTGCCAGCAGTGACGGGGGACAGGGGGGAGATACGCAGTATTTT
CASSDGGQGGDTQYF
>TRBD2|TRBJ2-5|TRBV13|NA
TGTGCCAGCAGCTTAGGGAGCGGGGCCTGGGCGTACTTC
CASSLGSGAWAYF
>TRBD2|TRBJ2-1|TRBV7-9|NA
TGTGCCAGCAGCTCTCCTCGGGGGGGCCAGAACAATGAGCAGTTCTTC
CASSSPRGGQNNEQFF
>NA|TRBJ2-7|TRBV20-1|once
TGCAGTGCTTTTCGGGACTCAAGCTCCTACGAGCAGTACTTC
CSAFRDSSSYEQYF
>NA|TRBJ2-7|TRBV3-1|once
TGTGCCAGCAGCCAAGCCGAACTAAGCAGAAGGGGTTACGAGCAGTACTTC
CASSQAELSRRGYEQYF
>NA|TRBJ2-3|TRBV28|NA
TGTGCCAGCAGTTTCATTAGCGGCACAGATACGCAGTATTTT
CASSFISGTDTQYF
>NA|TRBJ2-4|TRBV29-1|NA
TGCAGCGTTGAATGGATGGGGGCCAAAAACATTCAGTACTTC
CSVEWMGAKNIQYF
>NA|TRBJ2-1|TRBV9|NA
TGTGCCAGCAGCGCCCGGGACGGCTCCTACAATGAGCAGTTCTTC
CASSARDGSYNEQFF
>NA|TRBJ2-7|TRBV5-1|few
TGCGCCAGCAGCTTGGACAGGTACGAGCAGTACTTC
CASSLDRYEQYF
>TRBD1|TRBJ2-7|TRBV27|NA
TGTGCCAGCAGTTTATCGGGACAGGGATTGGTCGAGCAGTACTTC
CASSLSGQGLVEQYF
>TRBD1|TRBJ2-7|TRBV20-1|NA
TGCAGTGCTGATCAACCGGGACAGAACTACGAGCAGTACTTC
CSADQPGQNYEQYF
>NA|TRBJ2-7|TRBV15|NA
TGTGCCACCAGCAGGGACTTGAGCTCCTACGAGCAGTACTTC
CATSRDLSSYEQYF